The 4 T cell receptor beta chains below were found in one sample sequenced in a study of graft-versus-host responses after intestinal transplantation. Here immunoSEQ multiplex PCR was the method, and the copy in TCRdb shows in-frame clones only, minus some. The sample records more than 65,000 clones, 80% to 95% being singletons. The antigens for these receptors are not known. This sample comprised unstimulated CD8+ T cells sorted from spleen or lymph node cells, obtained before transplant. Every receptor here comes from a human donor who was the organ donor for an intestinal transplant.

V usage is TRBV27 and J usage is TRBJ2-5; 10 bases match TRBD2. The CDR3 runs to 18 residues. Trimming at V came to 3 bases and at J to 2 bases, leaving 12 bases not matched to a gene. Looked up from germline, CDR1 is MNHEY and CDR2 is SMNVEV (reference sequence). The CDR3, as DNA: TGTGCCAGCAGTTTTTGGGGGGCTAGCGGGAGAAAGCAAGAGACCCAGTACTTC. This codes for CASSFWGASGRKQETQYF.

The genes are TRBV21-1 and TRBJ1-1; the table's D call TRBD1 went unverified against the DNA. TRBV21-1 is designated a pseudogene. The CDR3 extends over 17 amino acids. The CDR3 loop is CASSKGMTGVKDTEAFF. DNA of the CDR3: TGTGCCAGCAGCAAAGGAATGACAGGGGTAAAGGACACTGAAGCTTTCTTT.

The chain combines TRBV21-1 with TRBJ1-5. TRBV21-1 is flagged as a pseudogene. The CDR3 length is 16 residues. As DNA, the CDR3 is TGTGCCAGCAGCAAAGCGGGAGTGCAGGGCAATCAGCCCCAGCATTTT. Its translation: CASSKAGVQGNQPQHF.

The genes are TRBV7-9 and TRBJ2-5, with D possibly TRBD1 on 6 matching bases. With the DNA end fitting TRBJ2-7 better, the J assignment may be wrong. Germline CDR1 and CDR2: SEHNR and FQNEAQ (reference sequence). The CDR3 is 13 amino acids. Here the CDR3 DNA reads TGTGCCAGCAGCTTAGCGGACAGCTACGAGCAGTACTTC. It specifies CASSLADSYEQYF.